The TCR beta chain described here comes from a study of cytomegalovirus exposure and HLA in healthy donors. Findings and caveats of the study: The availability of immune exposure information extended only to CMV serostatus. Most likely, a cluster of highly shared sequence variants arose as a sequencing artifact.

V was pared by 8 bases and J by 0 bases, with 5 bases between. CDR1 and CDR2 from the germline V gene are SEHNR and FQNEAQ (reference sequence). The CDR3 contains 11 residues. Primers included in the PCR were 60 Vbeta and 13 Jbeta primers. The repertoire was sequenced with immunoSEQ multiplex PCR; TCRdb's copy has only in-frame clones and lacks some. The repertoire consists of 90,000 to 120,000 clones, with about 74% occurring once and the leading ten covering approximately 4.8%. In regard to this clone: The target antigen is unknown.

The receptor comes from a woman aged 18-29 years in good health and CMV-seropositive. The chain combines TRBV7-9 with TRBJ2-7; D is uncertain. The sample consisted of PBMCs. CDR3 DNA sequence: TGTGCCAGCGTGAGCTCCTACGAGCAGTACTTC. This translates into CASVSSYEQYF.